The 19 T cell receptor beta chains in this list originate from one sample, sequenced in a study of T-cell reconstitution after alpha-beta-depleted transplantation in children. As it was prepared, the TCRbeta library received unique molecular identifiers. Using its own MiXCR run on the PCR reads, TCRdb lists one record per CDR3 protein. The sample includes roughly 220,000 distinct CDR3 sequences, approximately 9.7% of them seen just once. The material sequenced was PBMCs from the stem cell graft donor, taken from the stem cell graft. The source is a human donor who donated a stem cell graft to a child with SCID.

This clonotype was counted ten times or more. The chain joins TRBV20-1 to TRBJ1-6; tentatively, D is TRBD1 (6 bases). The CDR3 contains 16 residues. Germline V gene sequence: CDR1 DFQATT, CDR2 SNEGSKA (reference sequence). V was pared by 6 bases and J by 8 bases, with 23 bases between. The DNA of the CDR3 is TGCAGTGCCGAAAGATTAGGGTCAGGGGACGATTCACCCCTCCACTTT. Its protein is CSAERLGSGDDSPLHF.

This clonotype was counted ten times or more. The chain links TRBV27 to TRBJ1-5; weak D call: TRBD1 (6 bases). The V and J ends lost 5 bases and 1 base respectively, with 12 bases between them. Per the germline V gene, CDR1 is MNHEY and CDR2 is SMNVEV (reference sequence). The CDR3 sequence is 15 residues long. For the CDR3, the DNA is TGTGCCAGCAGTGCCCCAGGGGTCAGCAATCAGCCCCAGCATTTT. Translating it yields CASSAPGVSNQPQHF.

This clonotype was seen ten or more times. The V gene is TRBV9, the J gene TRBJ2-3; 8 bases align to TRBD2. Germline lookup yields CDR1 SGDLS and CDR2 YYNGEE. CDR3 size: 16 residues. The J segment lost 2 bases and the V segment lost 5 bases, leaving 10 bases of the junction unmatched. This CDR3 reads CASSRLAGTYTDTQYF. In DNA, the CDR3 is TGTGCCAGCAGTCGGCTAGCGGGTACCTACACAGATACGCAGTATTTT.

In this sample, this clonotype turned up many times. The chain carries TRBV29-1 and TRBJ2-7; D is possibly TRBD1 (6 bases). Germline loops: CDR1 SQVTM, CDR2 ANQGSEA. The CDR3 loop spans 12 amino acids. V was clipped by 1 base and J by 2 bases, with 6 bases between them. CDR3 amino acids: CSVEGQAYEQYF. The CDR3 coding sequence is TGCAGCGTTGAAGGACAGGCCTACGAGCAGTACTTC.

This clonotype appeared once. The chain has TRBV3-1 and TRBJ1-2; D is perhaps TRBD1 (5 bases). The germline V gene encodes CDR1 LGHDT and CDR2 YNNKEL (reference sequence). The CDR3 totals 14 residues. The V and J ends lost 2 bases and 4 bases respectively, with 11 bases between them. The CDR3, as DNA: TGTGCCAGCAGCCAACTGGGGGTGGCCTATGGCTACACCTTC. Protein: CASSQLGVAYGYTF.

This sequence joins TRBV28 and TRBJ2-4, with D maybe TRBD1 (6 bases). This CDR3 is 17 amino acids long. Germline CDR1 is MDHEN and CDR2 is SYDVKM. Trimming left V 1 base short and J 0 bases short, with 13 bases between. In DNA, the CDR3 is TGTGCCAGCAGTTTATCTCGGACAGTTTTAGCCAAAAACATTCAGTACTTC. Amino acids: CASSLSRTVLAKNIQYF.

The chain is built from TRBV12-3 or TRBV12-4 and TRBJ1-1; tentative D call: TRBD1 (5 bases). The CDR3 length is 16 residues. Trimming shortened V by 3 bases and J by 1 base, and 15 bases separated the two germline ends. This CDR3 is CASSFTWGSGNTEAFF. Here the CDR3 DNA reads TGTGCCAGCAGTTTTACGTGGGGCTCGGGGAACACTGAAGCTTTCTTT.

Many counts were recorded for this clonotype. The chain is built from TRBV6-8 and TRBJ2-5, with D unresolved. V was trimmed by 4 bases and J by 8 bases, leaving 8 bases between them. Germline V gives CDR1 MNHGY, CDR2 SAAAGT. The CDR3 sequence is 11 residues long. The CDR3 region is CASSCIGTQYF. CDR3 sequence (DNA): TGTGCCAGCAGTTGTATTGGAACCCAGTACTTC.

This clonotype was picked up many times. The gene calls are TRBV4-3 and TRBJ2-3; D is undetermined. Germline assignment: CDR1 LGHNA and CDR2 YSLEER. The CDR3 runs 14 residues. V lost 1 base, J lost 5 bases, and 10 bases lay in between. The CDR3 DNA is TGCGCCAGCAGCCAAGTCCTCTCGGGAGATACGCAGTATTTT. Its translation: CASSQVLSGDTQYF.

This clonotype showed up many times. V usage is TRBV20-1 and J usage is TRBJ1-5; D is possibly TRBD1 (6 bases). Per the germline V gene, CDR1 is DFQATT and CDR2 is SNEGSKA (reference sequence). The CDR3 is 14 residues long. The germline V and J ends were trimmed by 5 bases and 1 base, with 12 bases remaining between them. The CDR3 DNA follows: TGCAGTGCTCCCCCAACAGGGAGCAATCAGCCCCAGCATTTT. Translation: CSAPPTGSNQPQHF.

This clonotype was detected ten times or more. The J gene is TRBJ1-1, the V gene TRBV7-3; D remains unclear. Germline assignment: CDR1 SGHTA and CDR2 FQGTGA. The CDR3 totals 14 residues. V was pared by 0 bases and J by 4 bases, with 9 bases between. CDR3 loop: CASSLTGGFTEAFF. CDR3 DNA: TGTGCCAGCAGCTTAACGGGAGGGTTCACTGAAGCTTTCTTT. Using reference TRBV7-3 and TRBJ1-1 for the parts outside the CDR3, the full variable domain is GAGVSQTPSNKVTEKGKYVELRCDPISGHTALYWYRQSLGQGPEFLIYFQGTGAADDSGLPNDRFFAVRPEGSVSTLKIQRTERGDSAVYLCASSLTGGFTEAFFGQGTRLTVV.

This clonotype has a count of ten or more. The J gene is TRBJ2-7, the V gene TRBV5-1, with TRBD1 identical over 7 bases. The CDR3 loop spans 15 amino acids. Germline V lookup: CDR1 SGHRS, CDR2 YFSETQ. Trimming cost V 2 bases and J 0 bases; bases outside gene matches: 5. The CDR3 loop is CASSFVAGGSYEQYF. CDR3 DNA sequence: TGCGCCAGCAGCTTCGTGGCAGGGGGCTCCTACGAGCAGTACTTC.

This clonotype has a count of ten or more. This chain connects TRBV7-9 to TRBJ1-2; maybe TRBD1 (6 bases). V was trimmed by 5 bases and J by 7 bases, leaving 14 bases between them. Germline V gene sequence: CDR1 SEHNR, CDR2 FQNEAQ (reference sequence). The CDR3 is 13 amino acids. CDR3 sequence: CASSTGTTFGYTF. CDR3 coding DNA: TGTGCCAGCAGCACCGGGACAACGTTTGGCTACACCTTC.

This clonotype was observed many times. The V gene is TRBV5-1, the J gene TRBJ1-1; 9 bases map to TRBD1. There are 14 residues in the CDR3. Germline trimming cut 4 bases from V and 3 bases from J; bases unmatched to any gene: 4. The germline V gene has CDR1 SGHRS and CDR2 YFSETQ. The CDR3, as DNA: TGCGCCAGCAGCCTGACAGGGGGACACACTGAAGCTTTCTTT. It translates to CASSLTGGHTEAFF.

Ten or more counts support this clonotype. This rearrangement joins TRBV15 to TRBJ1-5; D gene unclear. Germline values: CDR1 LNHNV, CDR2 YYDKDF (reference sequence). V was shortened by 2 bases and J by 3 bases, with 5 bases between the two germline ends. This CDR3 comprises 13 residues. The CDR3 spells CATSRILNQPQHF. In nucleotides, the CDR3 is TGTGCCACCAGCAGAATTCTCAATCAGCCCCAGCATTTT.

This clonotype has ten or more counts. V usage is TRBV7-2 and J usage is TRBJ2-2, with 10 positions matching TRBD2. The CDR3 has 16 residues. Germline V lookup: CDR1 SGHTA, CDR2 FQGNSA. Germline trimming cut 2 bases from V and 1 base from J; bases unmatched to any gene: 1. CDR3 nucleotide sequence: TGTGCCAGCAGCTTATTAGCGGGGGGGAACACCGGGGAGCTGTTTTTT. Amino acid sequence: CASSLLAGGNTGELFF.

This clonotype was picked up a small number of times. A much larger clone differs from this one at a single base, so this may be a read error. The chain carries TRBV20-1 and TRBJ2-1; TRBD2 matches at 7 bases. CDR1 and CDR2 from the germline V gene are DFQATT and SNEGSKA (reference sequence). The CDR3 is 16 amino acids. The DNA for the CDR3 is TGCTGTGCTAACCCGACCGGGGGGATCTCCTACAATGAGCAGTTCTTC. The encoded protein is CCANPTGGISYNEQFF.

This clonotype appeared many times. The V gene is TRBV11-3, the J gene TRBJ2-1; D possibly corresponds to TRBD2 (6 bases). Trimming pared 5 bases from V and 2 bases from J, leaving 16 bases between. The CDR3 is 16 amino acids. Germline V CDR1 and CDR2: SGHNT, YENEEA. This chain's CDR3 is CASSRHYWGAYNEQFF. In DNA, the CDR3 is TGTGCCAGCAGCCGTCACTATTGGGGGGCCTACAATGAGCAGTTCTTC.

This clonotype has a count of ten or more. The CDR3 DNA reads TGTGCCAGCAGCTTTGACGGGGGTATTGCAGATACGCAGTATTTT. Protein product: CASSFDGGIADTQYF. The chain is built from TRBV7-2 and TRBJ2-3, with D perhaps matching TRBD2 (6 bases). V was trimmed by 3 bases and J by 4 bases, leaving 14 bases between them. The CDR3 spans 15 residues. Germline-derived CDR1 and CDR2 are SGHTA and FQGNSA.